This TCR beta chain was documented in a study of cytotoxic CD8 clonotypes in ibrutinib-treated CLL. Study context: Once patients had received a median about eleven months of treatment, range 6 to 36, response samples were obtained. The average sample held around 280,000 productive templates and 75,000 to 100,000 productive rearrangements.

Broader study findings: T-cell clonality at baseline went above that of age-matched healthy donors and rose and fell with circulating CD8+ T-cell counts.

Researchers set a sequencing depth target of 1 in 200,000 to 1 in 1 million T cells. Generated by immunoSEQ multiplex PCR, the TCRdb table keeps only in-frame clones and is missing some. Of around 97,000 clones in the sample, almost 80% were seen once. There are 16 residues in the CDR3. Germline CDR1 and CDR2: SGHVS and FNYEAQ. The V gene end was trimmed by 5 bases and the J gene end by 6 bases; junction bases not matched to a gene: 4. This clone occurred a few times. As yet, its antigen is unknown. The chain employs TRBV7-6 and TRBJ2-2; 15 bases fit TRBD2. This receptor was taken from a human donor with chronic lymphocytic leukemia. The sample was PBMCs, taken after 12 months of ibrutinib treatment. CDR3 nucleotides: TGTGCCAGCAGCGTCCGGACTAGCGGGGGGGCCGGGGAGCTGTTTTTT. This codes for CASSVRTSGGAGELFF.